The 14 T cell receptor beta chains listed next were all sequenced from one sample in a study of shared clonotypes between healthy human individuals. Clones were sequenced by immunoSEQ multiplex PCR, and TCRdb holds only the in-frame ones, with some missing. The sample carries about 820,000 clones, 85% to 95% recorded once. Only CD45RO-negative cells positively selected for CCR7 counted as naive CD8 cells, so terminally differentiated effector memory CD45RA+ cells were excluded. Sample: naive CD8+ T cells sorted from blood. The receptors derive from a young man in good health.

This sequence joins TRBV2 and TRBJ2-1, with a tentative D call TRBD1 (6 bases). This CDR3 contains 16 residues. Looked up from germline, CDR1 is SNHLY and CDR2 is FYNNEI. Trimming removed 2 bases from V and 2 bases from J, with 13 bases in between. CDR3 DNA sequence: TGTGCCAGCAGTGAAAGTGGGGGCAGTGCCTACAATGAGCAGTTCTTC. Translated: CASSESGGSAYNEQFF.

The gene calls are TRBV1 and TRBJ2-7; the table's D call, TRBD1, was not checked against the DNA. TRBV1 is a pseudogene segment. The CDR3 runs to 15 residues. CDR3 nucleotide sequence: TGCACCAGCAGCGAATGCCGGACAGGGGACTACGAGCAGTACTTC. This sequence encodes CTSSECRTGDYEQYF.

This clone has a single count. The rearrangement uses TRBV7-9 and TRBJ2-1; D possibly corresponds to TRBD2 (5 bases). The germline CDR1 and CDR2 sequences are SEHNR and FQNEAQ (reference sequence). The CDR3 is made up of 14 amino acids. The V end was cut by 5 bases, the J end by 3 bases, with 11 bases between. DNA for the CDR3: TGTGCCAGCAGCCTCACTAGGAACTACAATGAGCAGTTCTTC. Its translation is CASSLTRNYNEQFF.

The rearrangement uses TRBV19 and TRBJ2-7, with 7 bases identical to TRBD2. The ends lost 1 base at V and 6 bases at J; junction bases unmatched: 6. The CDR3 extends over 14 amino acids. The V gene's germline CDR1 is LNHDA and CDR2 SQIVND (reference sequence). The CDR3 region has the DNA TGTGCCAGTAGTATAGGTGGACTAGACGGCGAGCAGTACTTC. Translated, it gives CASSIGGLDGEQYF.

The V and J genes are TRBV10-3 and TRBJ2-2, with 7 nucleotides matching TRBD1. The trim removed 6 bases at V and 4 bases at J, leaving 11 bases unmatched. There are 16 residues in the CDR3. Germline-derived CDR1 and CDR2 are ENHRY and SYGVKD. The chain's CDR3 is CAIRAGGFGITGELFF. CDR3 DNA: TGTGCCATCAGGGCAGGGGGATTTGGGATCACCGGGGAGCTGTTTTTT.

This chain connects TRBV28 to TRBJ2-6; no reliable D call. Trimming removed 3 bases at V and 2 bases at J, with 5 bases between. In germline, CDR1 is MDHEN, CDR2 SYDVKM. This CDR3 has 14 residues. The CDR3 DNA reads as TGTGCCAGCAGTTTTGTACCTGGGGCCAACGTCCTGACTTTC. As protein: CASSFVPGANVLTF.

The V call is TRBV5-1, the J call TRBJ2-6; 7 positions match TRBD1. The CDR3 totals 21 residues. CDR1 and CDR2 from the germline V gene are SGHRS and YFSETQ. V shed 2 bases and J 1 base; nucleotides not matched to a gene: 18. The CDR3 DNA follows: TGCGCCAGCAGCTTCGCCCGCGAACCCGACAGGGCAAGTTCTGGGGCCAACGTCCTGACTTTC. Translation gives CASSFAREPDRASSGANVLTF.

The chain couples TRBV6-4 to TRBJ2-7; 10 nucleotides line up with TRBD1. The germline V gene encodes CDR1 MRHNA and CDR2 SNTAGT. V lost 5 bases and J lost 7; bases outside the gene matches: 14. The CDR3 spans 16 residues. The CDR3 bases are TGTGCCAGCAGTTCACGGACAGGGGGATCAATCCAAGAGCAGTACTTC. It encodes CASSSRTGGSIQEQYF.

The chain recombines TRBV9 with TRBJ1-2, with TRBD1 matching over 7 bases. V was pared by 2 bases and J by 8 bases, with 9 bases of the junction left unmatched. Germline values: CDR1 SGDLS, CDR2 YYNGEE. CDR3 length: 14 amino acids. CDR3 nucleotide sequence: TGTGCCAGCAGCGTCCGGGACAGAACTGACGGCTACACCTTC. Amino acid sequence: CASSVRDRTDGYTF.

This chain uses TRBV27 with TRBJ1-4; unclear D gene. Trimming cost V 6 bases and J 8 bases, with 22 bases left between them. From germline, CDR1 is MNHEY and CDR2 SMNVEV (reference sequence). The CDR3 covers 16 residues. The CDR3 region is CASRPTHVESGEKLFF. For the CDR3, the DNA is TGTGCCAGCAGACCTACCCACGTTGAGTCTGGCGAAAAACTGTTTTTT.

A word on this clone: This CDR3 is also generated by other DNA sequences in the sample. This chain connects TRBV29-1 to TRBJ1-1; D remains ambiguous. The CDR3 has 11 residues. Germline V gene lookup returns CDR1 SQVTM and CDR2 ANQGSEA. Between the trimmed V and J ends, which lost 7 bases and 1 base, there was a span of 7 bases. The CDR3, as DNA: TGCAGCGGTGAGGGGAACACTGAAGCTTTCTTT. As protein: CSGEGNTEAFF.

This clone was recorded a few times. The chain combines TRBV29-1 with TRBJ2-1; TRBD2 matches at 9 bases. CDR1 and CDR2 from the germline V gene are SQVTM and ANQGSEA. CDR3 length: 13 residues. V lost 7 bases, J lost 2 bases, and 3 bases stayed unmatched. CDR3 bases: TGCAGCGGGGGACTAGCTACCTACAATGAGCAGTTCTTC. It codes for CSGGLATYNEQFF.

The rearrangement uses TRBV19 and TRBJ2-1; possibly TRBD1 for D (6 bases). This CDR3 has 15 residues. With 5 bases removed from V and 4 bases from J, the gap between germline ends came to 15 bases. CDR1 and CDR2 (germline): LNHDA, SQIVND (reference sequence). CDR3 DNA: TGTGCCAGTAGTCCTTACAGGGACCTTTACAATGAGCAGTTCTTC. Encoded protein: CASSPYRDLYNEQFF.

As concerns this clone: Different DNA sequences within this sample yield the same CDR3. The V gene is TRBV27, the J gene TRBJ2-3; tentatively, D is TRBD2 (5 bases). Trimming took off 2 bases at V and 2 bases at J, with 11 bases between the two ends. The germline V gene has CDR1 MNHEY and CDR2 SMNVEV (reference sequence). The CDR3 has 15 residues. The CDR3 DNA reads TGTGCCAGCAGTTTAATAGGTCTAGCCACAGATACGCAGTATTTT. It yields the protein CASSLIGLATDTQYF.